Below are 2 T cell receptor beta chains sequenced from a single sample in a study of T cell responses to AZD1222 COVID-19 vaccine. The protocol was immunoSEQ multiplex PCR, while the TCRdb copy is restricted to in-frame clones and leaves out a portion. Of about 96,000 clones listed, roughly 90% are singletons. This material consisted of peripheral blood, taken on day 0 of AZD1222 vaccination. All receptors derive from an adult in good health.

The V gene is TRBV5-1, the J gene TRBJ2-1; D not resolved. The CDR3 is made up of 13 amino acids. V was trimmed by 3 bases and J by 5 bases, leaving 9 bases between them. Germline CDR1 and CDR2: SGHRS and YFSETQ. Written as DNA, the CDR3 is TGCGCCAGCAGCTCAAGACCCGACAATGAGCAGTTCTTC. As protein: CASSSRPDNEQFF.

The V gene is TRBV28, the J gene TRBJ1-1; 10 bases are a match to TRBD1. Losses at the gene ends were 6 bases for V and 8 bases for J; bases not matched to a gene: 18. Germline-derived CDR1 and CDR2 are MDHEN and SYDVKM. This CDR3 is 17 amino acids long. For the CDR3, the DNA is TGTGCCAGCAGGGGAACCGGGACAGGGGCCTTCGAGAAAGAAGCTTTCTTT. Protein sequence: CASRGTGTGAFEKEAFF. The full variable domain, rest sourced from reference TRBV28 and TRBJ1-1, is DVKVTQSSRYLVKRTGEKVFLECVQDMDHENMFWYRQDPGLGLRLIYFSYDVKMKEKGDIPEGYSVSREKKERFSLILESASTNQTSMYLCASRGTGTGAFEKEAFFGQGTRLTVV.